This T cell receptor beta chain was obtained from a study of shared T cell receptors in the human thymus. The protocol was immunoSEQ multiplex PCR, while the TCRdb copy is restricted to in-frame clones and leaves out a portion. The repertoire holds hundreds of thousands of clones, about 84% seen once, with more than 0.01% in the top ten. Trimming cost V 2 bases and J 5 bases; bases outside gene matches: 6. CDR1 is SGHNT, CDR2 YYREEE, per germline (reference sequence). There are 15 residues in the CDR3. In addition, the sample was reused for a study of human thymus T cells. In that study: Seemingly biased V and J gene usage marked thymic and blood repertoires. A high degree of thymic repertoire overlap among unrelated individuals was reported in related research.

The receptor was derived from a boy younger than two with a congenital heart defect. The sequencing input was thymocytes. This chain uses TRBV5-4 with TRBJ2-1, with 8 bases fitting TRBD2. This CDR3 reads CASSFGGRRDNEQFF. The DNA for the CDR3 is TGTGCCAGCAGCTTCGGCGGGAGGAGGGACAATGAGCAGTTCTTC.